A single sample gave rise to the 24 T cell receptor beta chains below, sequenced in a study of cytomegalovirus exposure and HLA in healthy donors. PCR used 60 Vbeta primers and 13 Jbeta primers. Only in-frame clones appear in the TCRdb table, and some are missing; sequencing was by immunoSEQ multiplex PCR. This repertoire shows over 65,000 clones, roughly 76% found once; its top ten account for more than 7%. Sequencing was performed on PBMCs. These receptors were taken from a woman aged 40 to 49 in good health and CMV-seronegative.

The rearrangement links TRBV27 to TRBJ2-1; unclear D gene. The CDR3 is made up of 12 amino acids. In germline, CDR1 is MNHEY, CDR2 SMNVEV (reference sequence). V was cut by 4 bases and J by 8 bases, with 9 bases left in between. The CDR3 loop is CASSSRHYEQFF. The CDR3 nucleotides read TGTGCCAGCAGTTCCCGACACTATGAGCAGTTCTTC.

This clone was observed a single time. The chain employs TRBV11-1 and TRBJ1-1; D may be TRBD1 (6 bases). V was clipped by 5 bases and J by 4 bases, with 23 bases between them. The CDR3 sequence is 17 residues long. Germline V gene lookup returns CDR1 SGHAT and CDR2 FQDESV (reference sequence). Written as DNA, the CDR3 is TGTGCCAGCAGCCTGCGAGGGGGGGGCGCGATTGGCACTGAAGCTTTCTTT. It encodes CASSLRGGGAIGTEAFF.

This clone was seen a few times. This chain links TRBV30 with TRBJ2-7; the match to TRBD1 covers 9 bases. In germline, CDR1 is GTSNPN, CDR2 SVGIG (reference sequence). Trimming took 2 bases from V and 9 from J; bases not matched to a gene: 8. This CDR3 is 13 amino acids long. DNA for the CDR3: TGTGCCTGGAGTCCCGGGACAGGGACATTGCAGTACTTC. Translated, it gives CAWSPGTGTLQYF.

This clone has only a few counts. The chain employs TRBV4-1 and TRBJ1-4; 8 nucleotides match TRBD1. The V segment lost 6 bases and the J segment 5 bases; nucleotides outside the gene matches: 8. The CDR3 spans 15 residues. Per the germline V gene, CDR1 is MGHRA and CDR2 is YSYEKL. The CDR3 DNA reads as TGCGCCAGCAGGACAGGGGAGGGAATGAATGAAAAACTGTTTTTT. Amino acid sequence: CASRTGEGMNEKLFF.

V gene TRBV5-6 combines with J gene TRBJ2-7; TRBD1 is a possible D gene (6 bases). CDR3 size: 13 residues. Trimming took off 4 bases at V and 2 bases at J, with 10 bases between the two ends. Germline V gives CDR1 SGHDT, CDR2 YYEEEE. In DNA, the CDR3 is TGTGCCAGCAGCCCCGCAGGGGCCTACGAGCAGTACTTC. It encodes CASSPAGAYEQYF.

The gene calls are TRBV2 and TRBJ1-6, with a possible D match to TRBD1 (6 bases). V was shortened by 7 bases and J by 6 bases, with 10 bases between the two germline ends. Germline CDR1 is SNHLY and CDR2 is FYNNEI. This CDR3 contains 13 residues. The CDR3 protein is CASTGDPNSPLHF. The CDR3 DNA follows: TGTGCCAGCACAGGGGACCCTAATTCACCCCTCCACTTT.

The V gene is TRBV25-1, the J gene TRBJ2-2; possible D gene TRBD1, 6 bases. Germline CDR1 MGHDK, CDR2 SYGVNS. This CDR3 is built from 14 residues. The ends were cut back, 4 bases at V and 4 bases at J, with 10 bases in the middle. CDR3 region: CASSGDRFTGELFF. CDR3 in DNA: TGTGCCAGCAGTGGCGACAGGTTCACCGGGGAGCTGTTTTTT.

A few counts support this clone. The chain is built from TRBV5-5 and TRBJ2-3; 7 bases are a match to TRBD1. CDR3 size: 16 residues. The germline V gene has CDR1 SGHKS and CDR2 YYEKEE (reference sequence). J was trimmed by 2 bases and V by 4 bases; bases with no gene match: 10. The CDR3 coding sequence is TGTGCCAGCAGCCGACTGCCCGGGACAGTCACAGATACGCAGTATTTT. This translates into CASSRLPGTVTDTQYF.

This clone was detected only once. The chain recombines TRBV29-1 with TRBJ1-2; D possibly corresponds to TRBD1 (6 bases). Trimming removed 7 bases from V and 7 bases from J, with 16 bases in between. The germline gives CDR1 SQVTM, CDR2 ANQGSEA. This CDR3 is 12 amino acids long. The CDR3 coding sequence is TGCAGCGGTCGACAGGCGCCTGGTGGCTACACCTTC. Residues: CSGRQAPGGYTF.

The chain couples TRBV6-5 to TRBJ2-5, with D tentatively TRBD2 (6 bases). The J call could be wrong; TRBJ2-7 is a better fit for the DNA end. CDR3 size: 15 residues. CDR1 is MNHEY, CDR2 SVGAGI, per germline. The CDR3 bases are TGTGCCAGCAGCCTTAACTGGGGGGTCTCTTTCGAGCAGTACTTC. The encoded protein is CASSLNWGVSFEQYF.

The rearrangement joins TRBV7-9 to TRBJ2-7, with TRBD2 matching over 7 bases. The V segment lost 2 bases and the J segment 2 bases; nucleotides outside the gene matches: 3. From germline, CDR1 is SEHNR and CDR2 FQNEAQ (reference sequence). The CDR3 is 14 amino acids. CDR3 region: CASSLRGEAYEQYF. CDR3 sequence (DNA): TGTGCCAGCAGCTTACGGGGGGAGGCCTACGAGCAGTACTTC.

This clone was observed many times. The chain joins TRBV6-6 to TRBJ1-2, with 10 positions matching TRBD1. Losses at the gene ends were 5 bases for V and 6 bases for J; bases not matched to a gene: 3. The CDR3 extends over 13 amino acids. From germline, CDR1 is MNHNY and CDR2 SVGAGI (reference sequence). CDR3 in DNA: TGTGCCAGCAGTGACGACAGGGGGCATGGCTACACCTTC. Protein product: CASSDDRGHGYTF.

This rearrangement joins TRBV9 to TRBJ1-2, with D perhaps matching TRBD1 (6 bases). Germline CDR1 reads SGDLS; CDR2 reads YYNGEE. This CDR3 is 17 amino acids long. With 3 bases removed from V and 2 bases from J, the gap between germline ends came to 20 bases. The CDR3 nucleotides read TGTGCCAGCAGCGGGGGTCGGCAGGGGCGCTCCAACTATGGCTACACCTTC. Protein sequence: CASSGGRQGRSNYGYTF.

This clone was seen more than once but under ten times. The rearrangement uses TRBV7-6 and TRBJ2-1, with 8 bases identical to TRBD2. The CDR3 has 18 residues. Germline CDR1 is SGHVS and CDR2 is FNYEAQ. V shed 6 bases and J 0 bases; nucleotides not matched to a gene: 13. CDR3 residues: CASSRTSYVRSSYNEQFF. CDR3 in DNA: TGTGCCAGCAGTCGGACTAGCTACGTTCGGAGCTCCTACAATGAGCAGTTCTTC.

The chain links TRBV9 to TRBJ2-7; D is possibly TRBD1 (6 bases). V was shortened by 3 bases and J by 4 bases, with 20 bases between the two germline ends. Germline CDR1 SGDLS, CDR2 YYNGEE. The CDR3 spans 16 residues. The CDR3 nucleotides are TGTGCCAGCAGCGCCGCCCCCGGGACAACGAGGTACGAGCAGTACTTC. Amino acids: CASSAAPGTTRYEQYF.

This clone was recorded many times. The chain links TRBV6-4 to TRBJ2-3; tentative D call: TRBD2 (6 bases). CDR1 MRHNA and CDR2 SNTAGT come from the germline V gene. The CDR3 is made up of 14 amino acids. The ends were cut back, 2 bases at V and 1 base at J, with 7 bases in the middle. The CDR3 loop reads CASSDGGGTDTQYF. The CDR3 bases are TGTGCCAGCAGTGACGGCGGGGGCACAGATACGCAGTATTTT.

The chain couples TRBV2 to TRBJ2-5; D is unclear. Judging by the DNA end, TRBJ2-7 fits better; the J call may be wrong. CDR3 length: 11 amino acids. Germline lookup yields CDR1 SNHLY and CDR2 FYNNEI. In DNA, the CDR3 is TGTGCCAGCAGTTCCCTCTACGAGCAGTACTTC. Its translation: CASSSLYEQYF.

This clone was recorded once. V is TRBV11-2 and J is TRBJ2-1; perhaps TRBD2 as D (6 bases). Germline V gives CDR1 SGHAT, CDR2 FQNNGV. The CDR3 has 15 amino acids. V lost 4 bases to trimming and J lost 12 bases, with 22 bases between them. The CDR3: CASSSWTTSSEAQFF. Here the CDR3 DNA reads TGTGCCAGCAGCTCGTGGACTACTTCTTCAGAGGCGCAGTTCTTC.

The chain links TRBV10-2 to TRBJ2-5; D unresolved. Between the trimmed V and J ends, which lost 2 bases and 1 base, there was a span of 8 bases. The CDR3 consists of 14 residues. In germline, CDR1 is WSHSY, CDR2 SAAADI. CDR3 sequence: CASSEEVLQETQYF. The CDR3 DNA is TGCGCCAGCAGTGAGGAGGTACTCCAAGAGACCCAGTACTTC.

This chain connects TRBV15 to TRBJ1-1; D is unclear. The CDR3 contains 13 residues. V was trimmed by 0 bases and J by 2 bases, leaving 4 bases between them. Looked up from germline, CDR1 is LNHNV and CDR2 is YYDKDF (reference sequence). The CDR3 here is CATSRDLNTEAFF. For the CDR3, the DNA is TGTGCCACCAGCAGAGATCTTAACACTGAAGCTTTCTTT.

The V call is TRBV10-2, the J call TRBJ2-3; the match to TRBD2 covers 9 bases. V shed 1 base and J 2 bases; nucleotides not matched to a gene: 4. The CDR3 runs to 16 residues. Looked up from germline, CDR1 is WSHSY and CDR2 is SAAADI. CDR3 residues: CASSEWLAGITDTQYF. DNA for the CDR3: TGCGCCAGCAGTGAGTGGCTAGCGGGGATCACAGATACGCAGTATTTT.

The chain carries TRBV5-8 and TRBJ1-2; 9 nucleotides agree with TRBD1. This CDR3 region has 18 residues. Germline-derived CDR1 and CDR2 are SGHTS and YDEGEE. J was trimmed by 4 bases and V by 4 bases; bases with no gene match: 17. Here the CDR3 reads CASSQSAGTGSFGYGYTF. The DNA for the CDR3 is TGTGCCAGCAGCCAATCAGCGGGGACAGGGAGTTTCGGCTATGGCTACACCTTC.

The chain links TRBV6-1 to TRBJ1-3; D is ambiguous. V dropped 1 base and J dropped 7 bases, with 14 bases sitting between them. The CDR3 loop spans 15 amino acids. The germline gives CDR1 MNHNS, CDR2 SASEGT. CDR3 region: CASSEVPVRGNTIYF. CDR3 DNA: TGTGCCAGCAGTGAAGTGCCAGTTCGAGGTAACACCATATATTTT.

This sequence joins TRBV6-1 and TRBJ1-5, with 8 bases identical to TRBD1. Germline V lookup: CDR1 MNHNS, CDR2 SASEGT. The CDR3 runs 15 residues. The J segment lost 6 bases and the V segment lost 8 bases, leaving 12 bases of the junction unmatched. CDR3 residues: CASAKDRDDGQPQHF. Here the CDR3 DNA reads TGTGCCAGCGCAAAGGACAGGGACGACGGTCAGCCCCAGCATTTT.